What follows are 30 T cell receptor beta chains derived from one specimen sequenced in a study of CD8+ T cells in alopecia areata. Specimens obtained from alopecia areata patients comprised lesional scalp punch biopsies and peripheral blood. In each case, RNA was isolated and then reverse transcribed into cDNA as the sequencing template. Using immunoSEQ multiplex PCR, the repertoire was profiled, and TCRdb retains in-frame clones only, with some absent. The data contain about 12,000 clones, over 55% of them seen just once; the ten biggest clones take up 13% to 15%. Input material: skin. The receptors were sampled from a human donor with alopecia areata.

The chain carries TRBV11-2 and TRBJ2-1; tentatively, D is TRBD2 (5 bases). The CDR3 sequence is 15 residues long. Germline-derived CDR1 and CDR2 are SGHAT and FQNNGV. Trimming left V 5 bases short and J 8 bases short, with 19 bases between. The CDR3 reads CASSHSRAGPHEQFF. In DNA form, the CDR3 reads TGTGCCAGCAGCCATTCAAGGGCGGGTCCGCATGAGCAGTTCTTC.

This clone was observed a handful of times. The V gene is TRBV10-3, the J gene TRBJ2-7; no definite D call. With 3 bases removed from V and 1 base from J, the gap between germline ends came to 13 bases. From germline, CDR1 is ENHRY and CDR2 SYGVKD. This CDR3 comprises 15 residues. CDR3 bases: TGTGCCATCAGTGACCCAGGACGGCTTTCCTACGAGCAGTACTTC. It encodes CAISDPGRLSYEQYF.

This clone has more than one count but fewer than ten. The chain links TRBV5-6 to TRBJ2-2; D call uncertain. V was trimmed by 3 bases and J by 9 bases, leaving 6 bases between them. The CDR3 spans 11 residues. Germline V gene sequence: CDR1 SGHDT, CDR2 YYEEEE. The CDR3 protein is CASSSTRELFF. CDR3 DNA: TGTGCCAGCAGCTCAACCCGGGAGCTGTTTTTT. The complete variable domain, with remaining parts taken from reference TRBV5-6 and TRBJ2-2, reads DAGVTQSPTHLIKTRGQQVTLRCSPKSGHDTVSWYQQALGQGPQFIFQYYEEEERQRGNFPDRFSGHQFPNYSSELNVNALLLGDSALYLCASSSTRELFFGEGSRLTVL.

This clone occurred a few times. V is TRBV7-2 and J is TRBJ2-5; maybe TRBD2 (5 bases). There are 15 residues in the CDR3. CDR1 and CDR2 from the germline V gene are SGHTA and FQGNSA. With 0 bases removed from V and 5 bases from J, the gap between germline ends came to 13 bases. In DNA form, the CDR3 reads TGTGCCAGCAGCTTAGCGCTGGGTGGCGGGGAGACCCAGTACTTC. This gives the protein CASSLALGGGETQYF.

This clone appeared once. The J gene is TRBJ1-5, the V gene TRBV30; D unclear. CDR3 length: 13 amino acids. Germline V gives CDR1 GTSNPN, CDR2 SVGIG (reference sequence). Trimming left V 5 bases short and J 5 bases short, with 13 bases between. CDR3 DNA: TGTGCCTGGTCCTACGACGAGTATCAGCCCCAGCATTTT. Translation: CAWSYDEYQPQHF.

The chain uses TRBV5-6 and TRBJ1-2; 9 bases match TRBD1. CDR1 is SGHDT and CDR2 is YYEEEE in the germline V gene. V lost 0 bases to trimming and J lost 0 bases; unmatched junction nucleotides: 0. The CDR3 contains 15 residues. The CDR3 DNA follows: TGTGCCAGCAGCTTGGGACAGGGGGCTAACTATGGCTACACCTTC. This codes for CASSLGQGANYGYTF.

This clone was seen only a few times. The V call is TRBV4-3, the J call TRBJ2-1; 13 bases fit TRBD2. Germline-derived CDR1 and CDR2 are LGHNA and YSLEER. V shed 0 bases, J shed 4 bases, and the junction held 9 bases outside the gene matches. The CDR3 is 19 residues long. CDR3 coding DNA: TGCGCCAGCAGCCAAGAAGGGACTAGCGGGGCCTCCTTTTACAATGAGCAGTTCTTC. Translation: CASSQEGTSGASFYNEQFF.

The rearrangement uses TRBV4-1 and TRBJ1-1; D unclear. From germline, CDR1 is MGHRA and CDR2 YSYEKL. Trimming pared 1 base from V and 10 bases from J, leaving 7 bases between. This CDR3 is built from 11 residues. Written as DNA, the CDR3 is TGCGCCAGCAGCCAAGGTCTAGGAGCTTTCTTT. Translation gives CASSQGLGAFF.

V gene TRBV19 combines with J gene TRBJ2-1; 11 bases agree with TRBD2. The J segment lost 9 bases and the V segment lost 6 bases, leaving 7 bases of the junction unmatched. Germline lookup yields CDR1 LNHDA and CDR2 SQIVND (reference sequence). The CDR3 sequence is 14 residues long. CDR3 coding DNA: TGTGCCAGTAGCGGCCTAGCGGGAGGATTTGAGCAGTTCTTC. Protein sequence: CASSGLAGGFEQFF.

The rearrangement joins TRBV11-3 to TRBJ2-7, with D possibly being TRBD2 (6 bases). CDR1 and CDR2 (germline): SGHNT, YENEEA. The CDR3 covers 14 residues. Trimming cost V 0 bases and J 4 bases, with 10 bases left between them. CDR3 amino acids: CASSLDGSKYEQYF. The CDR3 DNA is TGTGCCAGCAGCTTAGACGGGAGTAAATACGAGCAGTACTTC. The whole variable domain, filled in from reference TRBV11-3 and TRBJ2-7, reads EAGVVQSPRYKIIEKKQPVAFWCNPISGHNTLYWYLQNLGQGPELLIRYENEEAVDDSQLPKDRFSAERLKGVDSTLKIQPAELGDSAVYLCASSLDGSKYEQYFGPGTRLTVT.

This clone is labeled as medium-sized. DNA of the CDR3: TGTGCCGTTGCACCTGCAACTAATGAAAAACTGTTTTTT. This codes for CAVAPATNEKLFF. The chain couples TRBV6-6 to TRBJ1-4; D remains unclear. The V gene's germline CDR1 is MNHNY and CDR2 SVGAGI (reference sequence). V gave up 11 bases and J gave up 0 bases, with 10 bases separating them. CDR3 length: 13 amino acids.

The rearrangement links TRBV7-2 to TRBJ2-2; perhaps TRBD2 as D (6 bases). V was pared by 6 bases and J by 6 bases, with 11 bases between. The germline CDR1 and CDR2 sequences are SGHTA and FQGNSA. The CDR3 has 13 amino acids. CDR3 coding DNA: TGTGCCAGCAGACCGGTAGCGGCCGGGGAGCTGTTTTTT. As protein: CASRPVAAGELFF. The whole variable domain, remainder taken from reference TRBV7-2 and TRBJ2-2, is GAGVSQSPSNKVTEKGKDVELRCDPISGHTALYWYRQSLGQGLEFLIYFQGNSAPDKSGLPSDRFSAERTGGSVSTLTIQRTQQEDSAVYLCASRPVAAGELFFGEGSRLTVL.

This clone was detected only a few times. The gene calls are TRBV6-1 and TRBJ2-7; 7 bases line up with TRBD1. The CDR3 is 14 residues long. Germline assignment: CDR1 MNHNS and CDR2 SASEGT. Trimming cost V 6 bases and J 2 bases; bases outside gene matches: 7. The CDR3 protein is CASRPRQGTYEQYF. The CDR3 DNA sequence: TGTGCCAGCAGACCCAGACAGGGAACCTACGAGCAGTACTTC.

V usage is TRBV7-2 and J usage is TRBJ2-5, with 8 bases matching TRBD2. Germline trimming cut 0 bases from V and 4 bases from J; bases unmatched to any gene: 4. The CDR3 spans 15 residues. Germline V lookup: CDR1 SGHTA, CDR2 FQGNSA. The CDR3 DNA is TGTGCCAGCAGCTTAGCTGCAGCGGGGGCAGAGACCCAGTACTTC. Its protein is CASSLAAAGAETQYF.

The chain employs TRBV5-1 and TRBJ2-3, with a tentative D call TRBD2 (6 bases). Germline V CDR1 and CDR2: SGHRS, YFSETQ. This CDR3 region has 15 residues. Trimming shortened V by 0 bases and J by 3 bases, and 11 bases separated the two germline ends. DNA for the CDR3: TGCGCCAGCAGCTTGGTTGGGGACTTAACAGATACGCAGTATTTT. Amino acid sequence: CASSLVGDLTDTQYF.

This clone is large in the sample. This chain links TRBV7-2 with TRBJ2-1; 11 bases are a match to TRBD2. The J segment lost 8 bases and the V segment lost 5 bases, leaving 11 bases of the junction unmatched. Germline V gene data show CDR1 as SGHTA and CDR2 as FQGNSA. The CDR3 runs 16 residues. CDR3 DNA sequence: TGTGCCAGCAGCACCGCCGGGACTAGCGGTTTCGATGAGCAGTTCTTC. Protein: CASSTAGTSGFDEQFF.

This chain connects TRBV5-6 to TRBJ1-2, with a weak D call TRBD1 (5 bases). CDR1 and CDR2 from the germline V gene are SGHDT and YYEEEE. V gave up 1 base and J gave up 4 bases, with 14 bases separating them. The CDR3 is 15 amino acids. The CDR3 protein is CASSLFEAGSYGYTF. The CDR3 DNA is TGTGCCAGCAGCTTGTTCGAAGCAGGGTCCTATGGCTACACCTTC.

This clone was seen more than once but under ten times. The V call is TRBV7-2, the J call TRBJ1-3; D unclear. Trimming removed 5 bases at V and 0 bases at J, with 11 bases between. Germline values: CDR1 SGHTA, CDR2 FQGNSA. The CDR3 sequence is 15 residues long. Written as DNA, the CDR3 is TGTGCCAGCAGCCTCGACGGGAGCTCTGGAAACACCATATATTTT. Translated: CASSLDGSSGNTIYF.

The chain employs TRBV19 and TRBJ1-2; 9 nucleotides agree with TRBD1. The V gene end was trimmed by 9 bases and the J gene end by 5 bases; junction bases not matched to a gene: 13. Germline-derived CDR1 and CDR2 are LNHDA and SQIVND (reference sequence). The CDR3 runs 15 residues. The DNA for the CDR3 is TGTGCCAGCTCTCCATGGGACAGGGCTTCGTATGGCTACACCTTC. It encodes CASSPWDRASYGYTF.

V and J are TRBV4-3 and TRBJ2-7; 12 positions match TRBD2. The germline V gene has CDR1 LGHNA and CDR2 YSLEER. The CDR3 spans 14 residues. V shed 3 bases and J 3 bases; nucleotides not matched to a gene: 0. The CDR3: CASSQGLAGYEQYF. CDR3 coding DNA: TGCGCCAGCAGCCAGGGACTAGCGGGCTACGAGCAGTACTTC.

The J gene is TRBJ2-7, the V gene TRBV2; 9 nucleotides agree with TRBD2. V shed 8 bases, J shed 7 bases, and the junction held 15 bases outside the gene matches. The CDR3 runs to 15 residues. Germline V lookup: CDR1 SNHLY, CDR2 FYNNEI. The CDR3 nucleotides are TGTGCCAGCCGCCTGCGCACTAGCGGGCCTGGGGAGCAGTACTTC. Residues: CASRLRTSGPGEQYF. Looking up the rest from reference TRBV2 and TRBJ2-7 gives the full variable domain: EPEVTQTPSHQVTQMGQEVILRCVPISNHLYFYWYRQILGQKVEFLVSFYNNEISEKSEIFDDQFSVERPDGSNFTLKIRSTKLEDSAMYFCASRLRTSGPGEQYFGPGTRLTVT.

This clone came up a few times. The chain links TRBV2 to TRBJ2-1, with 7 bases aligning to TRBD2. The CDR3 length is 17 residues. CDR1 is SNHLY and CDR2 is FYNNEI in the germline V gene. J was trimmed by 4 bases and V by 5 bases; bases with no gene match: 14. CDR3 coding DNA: TGTGCCAGCAGTTCGGGGGTTCTAGCGGCTTTGTACAATGAGCAGTTCTTC. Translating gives CASSSGVLAALYNEQFF.

As DNA, the CDR3 is TGTGCCAGCAGTGAATCTATGGGTGCTTCGCCCCAGCATTTT. This gives the protein CASSESMGASPQHF. V gene TRBV6-1 combines with J gene TRBJ1-5; no clear D. V shed 2 bases and J shed 9 bases, with 14 bases lying between them. This CDR3 has 14 residues. The germline CDR1 and CDR2 sequences are MNHNS and SASEGT.

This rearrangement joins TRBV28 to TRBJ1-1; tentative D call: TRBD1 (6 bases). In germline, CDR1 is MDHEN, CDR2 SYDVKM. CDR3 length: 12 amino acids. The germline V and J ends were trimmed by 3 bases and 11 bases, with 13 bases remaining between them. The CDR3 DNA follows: TGTGCCAGCAGTTTTTCAGGGGCGCGCGCTTTCTTT. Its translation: CASSFSGARAFF.

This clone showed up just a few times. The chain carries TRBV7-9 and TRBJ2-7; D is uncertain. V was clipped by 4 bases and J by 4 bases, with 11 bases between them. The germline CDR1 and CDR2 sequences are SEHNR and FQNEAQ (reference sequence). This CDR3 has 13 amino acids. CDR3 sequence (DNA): TGTGCCAGCAGCTCCATGGCGTCTTACGAGCAGTACTTC. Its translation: CASSSMASYEQYF.

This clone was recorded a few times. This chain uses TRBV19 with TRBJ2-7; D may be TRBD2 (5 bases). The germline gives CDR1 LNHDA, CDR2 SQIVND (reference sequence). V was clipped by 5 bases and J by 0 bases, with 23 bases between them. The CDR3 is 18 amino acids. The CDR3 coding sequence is TGTGCCAGTAGTGCCCGACTCGTCCAGCGGTCTAGCTCCTACGAGCAGTACTTC. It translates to CASSARLVQRSSSYEQYF.

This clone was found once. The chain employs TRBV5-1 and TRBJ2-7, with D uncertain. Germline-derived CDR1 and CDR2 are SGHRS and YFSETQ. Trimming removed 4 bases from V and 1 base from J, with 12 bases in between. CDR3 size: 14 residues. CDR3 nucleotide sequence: TGCGCCAGCAGCGCGATGTGGGGATCCTACGAGCAGTACTTC. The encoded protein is CASSAMWGSYEQYF. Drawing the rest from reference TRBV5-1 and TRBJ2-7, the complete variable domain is KAGVTQTPRYLIKTRGQQVTLSCSPISGHRSVSWYQQTPGQGLQFLFEYFSETQRNKGNFPGRFSGRQFSNSRSEMNVSTLELGDSALYLCASSAMWGSYEQYFGPGTRLTVT.

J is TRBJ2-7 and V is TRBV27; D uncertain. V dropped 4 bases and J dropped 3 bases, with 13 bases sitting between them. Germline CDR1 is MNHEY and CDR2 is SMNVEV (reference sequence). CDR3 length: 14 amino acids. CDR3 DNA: TGTGCCAGCAGTTCCGTCCGGGTCCACTACGAGCAGTACTTC. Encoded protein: CASSSVRVHYEQYF.

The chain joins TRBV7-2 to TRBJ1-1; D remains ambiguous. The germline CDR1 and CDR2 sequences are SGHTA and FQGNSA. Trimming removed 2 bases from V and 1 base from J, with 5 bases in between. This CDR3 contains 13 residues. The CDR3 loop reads CASSLRENTEAFF. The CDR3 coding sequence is TGTGCCAGCAGCTTAAGAGAGAACACTGAAGCTTTCTTT.

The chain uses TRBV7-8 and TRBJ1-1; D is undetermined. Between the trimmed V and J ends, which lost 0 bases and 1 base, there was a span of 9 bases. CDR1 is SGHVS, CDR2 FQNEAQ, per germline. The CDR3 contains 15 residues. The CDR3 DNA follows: TGTGCCAGCAGCTTAGCGCGGGTGAAGAACACTGAAGCTTTCTTT. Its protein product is CASSLARVKNTEAFF.